The 15 T cell receptor beta chains below were found in one sample sequenced in a study of cytomegalovirus exposure and HLA in healthy donors (TCRdb year 2017). Libraries were constructed by the immunoSEQ multiplex PCR assay. For the multiplex PCR, a mixture combining 60 forward primers for TCR Vbeta segments and 13 reverse primers for TCR Jbeta segments was used. Imported from immuneACCESS, the table was reduced by TCRdb to in-frame sequences with V and J called. These copies leave out some clones; in studies compared against another copy, an unresolved V gene accounts for under half, and the cause of the remainder is not known. In this sample the table shows 300,000 or so clones, 70% to 90% of which occur a single time. The ten largest clones add up to about 2% of the sample. The sample comprised PBMCs. Receptors were obtained from a woman aged 40 to 50 in good health and CMV-seropositive.

The genes are TRBV7-8 and TRBJ2-1, with a possible D match to TRBD2 (5 bases). The germline V gene has CDR1 SGHVS and CDR2 FQNEAQ. V lost 3 bases and J 3 bases, leaving 9 bases between the germline ends. The CDR3 covers 14 residues. Here the CDR3 reads CASSFLAGYNEQFF. The CDR3 DNA sequence: TGTGCCAGCAGCTTTCTCGCGGGCTACAATGAGCAGTTCTTC. The whole variable domain, filled in from reference TRBV7-8 and TRBJ2-1, reads GAGVSQSPRYKVAKRGQDVALRCDPISGHVSLFWYQQALGQGPEFLTYFQNEAQLDKSGLPSDRFFAERPEGSVSTLKIQRTQQEDSAVYLCASSFLAGYNEQFFGPGTRLTVL.

CDR3 coding DNA: TGCGCCAGCAGCTTAATATTGACAGGGGGCGACGAGCAGTACTTC. Amino acids: CASSLILTGGDEQYF. V usage is TRBV5-1 and J usage is TRBJ2-7, with TRBD1 matching over 10 bases. With V trimmed by 2 bases and J by 5 bases, 7 bases remained unmatched. There are 15 residues in the CDR3. Germline lookup yields CDR1 SGHRS and CDR2 YFSETQ.

V gene TRBV4-3 combines with J gene TRBJ2-2; 13 positions agree with TRBD2. CDR1 and CDR2 from the germline V gene are LGHNA and YSLEER. CDR3 length equals 19 residues. V was clipped by 5 bases and J by 0 bases; unmatched bases: 9. CDR3 coding DNA: TGCGCCAGCAGCACTCAACGGGGGACTAGCGGGACGAACACCGGGGAGCTGTTTTTT. The encoded protein is CASSTQRGTSGTNTGELFF.

This sequence joins TRBV5-4 and TRBJ2-1; D may be TRBD2 (6 bases). From germline, CDR1 is SGHNT and CDR2 YYREEE (reference sequence). V was pared by 3 bases and J by 6 bases, with 19 bases between. The CDR3 spans 16 residues. The CDR3 protein is CASSYRLAVPSNEQFF. In nucleotides, the CDR3 is TGTGCCAGCAGCTACAGGTTAGCGGTACCCTCCAATGAGCAGTTCTTC.

The chain is built from TRBV7-2 and TRBJ1-1; D gene ambiguous. The CDR3 is 13 residues long. The V gene lost 3 bases and the J gene lost 5 bases, with 10 bases spanning the gap. Germline CDR1 is SGHTA and CDR2 is FQGNSA. The CDR3 DNA reads as TGTGCCAGCAGCTTTACGGGGAAGACTGAAGCTTTCTTT. Protein product: CASSFTGKTEAFF.

The chain couples TRBV4-3 to TRBJ2-3, with D perhaps matching TRBD1 (5 bases). CDR1 is LGHNA and CDR2 is YSLEER in the germline V gene. V was pared by 0 bases and J by 3 bases, with 10 bases between. CDR3 length: 15 residues. This CDR3 is CASSQEDSLTDTQYF. DNA for the CDR3: TGCGCCAGCAGCCAAGAAGACAGTCTTACAGATACGCAGTATTTT.

This clone was picked up a small number of times. The chain carries TRBV27 and TRBJ2-3, with D unclear. The germline V and J ends were trimmed by 4 bases and 0 bases, with 11 bases remaining between them. The CDR3 runs 15 residues. Per germline, CDR1 MNHEY and CDR2 SMNVEV (reference sequence). As DNA, the CDR3 is TGTGCCAGCAGTTCGGTTTCTTCTAGCACAGATACGCAGTATTTT. It specifies CASSSVSSSTDTQYF.

The rearrangement joins TRBV6-5 to TRBJ2-7, with TRBD2 matching 7 bases. After removal of 0 bases from V and 6 bases from J, the junction contained 8 bases not matched to a gene. This CDR3 is built from 15 residues. The V gene's germline CDR1 is MNHEY and CDR2 SVGAGI. The CDR3 reads CASSYSTAGVAEQYF. In DNA form, the CDR3 reads TGTGCCAGCAGTTACTCGACGGCGGGAGTAGCCGAGCAGTACTTC.

The sample holds one count of this clone. This chain uses TRBV15 with TRBJ1-1; maybe TRBD1 (6 bases). The CDR3 contains 14 residues. Between the trimmed V and J ends, which lost 7 bases and 1 base, there was a span of 13 bases. The germline gives CDR1 LNHNV, CDR2 YYDKDF (reference sequence). This chain's CDR3 is CATTSIRGNTEAFF. In nucleotides, the CDR3 is TGTGCCACCACCTCTATCAGGGGGAACACTGAAGCTTTCTTT.

The V call is TRBV25-1, the J call TRBJ2-7; possibly TRBD2 for D (6 bases). The CDR3 runs 13 residues. V was shortened by 4 bases and J by 2 bases, with 9 bases between the two germline ends. Germline CDR1 is MGHDK and CDR2 is SYGVNS. CDR3 sequence: CASSGSGPYEQYF. The CDR3 DNA follows: TGTGCCAGCAGTGGTAGCGGCCCCTACGAGCAGTACTTC.

The rearrangement joins TRBV10-3 to TRBJ2-7; 12 bases map to TRBD1. The J segment lost 5 bases and the V segment lost 3 bases, leaving 14 bases of the junction unmatched. This CDR3 has 18 residues. The germline gives CDR1 ENHRY, CDR2 SYGVKD. Here the CDR3 reads CAISDPGTGGYLGDEQYF. CDR3 bases: TGTGCCATCAGTGACCCCGGGACAGGGGGCTATCTAGGGGACGAGCAGTACTTC.

The chain is built from TRBV7-2 and TRBJ2-3; TRBD2 agrees at 13 bases. The CDR3 is 16 amino acids. Per the germline V gene, CDR1 is SGHTA and CDR2 is FQGNSA. J gave up 9 bases and V 5 bases, and 11 bases lay outside the gene matches. The CDR3: CASSARTSGSMTTQYF. The DNA for the CDR3 is TGTGCCAGCAGCGCCCGGACTAGCGGGAGTATGACGACGCAGTATTTT.

The J gene is TRBJ1-1, the V gene TRBV19, with TRBD1 identical over 9 bases. The CDR3 sequence is 13 residues long. The V gene end was trimmed by 6 bases and the J gene end by 7 bases; junction bases not matched to a gene: 6. Germline-derived CDR1 and CDR2 are LNHDA and SQIVND (reference sequence). CDR3 DNA sequence: TGTGCCAGTAGCCGGGACAGGGTTTATGAAGCTTTCTTT. It codes for CASSRDRVYEAFF.

The chain combines TRBV4-2 with TRBJ2-1; 11 positions agree with TRBD2. The CDR3 sequence is 16 residues long. Germline V gene data show CDR1 as LGHNA and CDR2 as YNFKEQ. With V trimmed by 0 bases and J by 9 bases, 7 bases remained unmatched. The CDR3 DNA reads TGTGCCAGCAGCCAAGATCGGGGACTAGCGGTTACTGAGCAGTTCTTC. This translates into CASSQDRGLAVTEQFF.

The chain uses TRBV9 and TRBJ1-3; D not certain. The germline V gene has CDR1 SGDLS and CDR2 YYNGEE. There are 14 residues in the CDR3. Trimming left V 0 bases short and J 0 bases short, with 4 bases between. The CDR3 nucleotides are TGTGCCAGCAGCGTAGCGGTCTCTGGAAACACCATATATTTT. This gives the protein CASSVAVSGNTIYF. Based on the CDR3 plus reference TRBV9 and TRBJ1-3, the full variable domain is DSGVTQTPKHLITATGQRVTLRCSPRSGDLSVYWYQQSLDQGLQFLIQYYNGEERAKGNILERFSAQQFPDLHSELNLSSLELGDSALYFCASSVAVSGNTIYFGEGSWLTVV.